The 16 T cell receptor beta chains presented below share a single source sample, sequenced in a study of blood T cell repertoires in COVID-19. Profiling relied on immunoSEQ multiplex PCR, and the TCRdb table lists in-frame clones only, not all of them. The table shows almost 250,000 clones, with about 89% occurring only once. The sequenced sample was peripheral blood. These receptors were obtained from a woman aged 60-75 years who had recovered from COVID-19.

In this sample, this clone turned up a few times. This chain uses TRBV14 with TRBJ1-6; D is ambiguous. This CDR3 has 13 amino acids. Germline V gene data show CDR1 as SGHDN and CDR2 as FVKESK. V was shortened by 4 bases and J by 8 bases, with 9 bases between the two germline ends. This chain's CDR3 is CASSPRRDSPLHF. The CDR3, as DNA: TGTGCCAGCAGCCCCCGGAGAGATTCACCCCTCCACTTT. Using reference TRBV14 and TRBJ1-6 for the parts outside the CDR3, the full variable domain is EAGVTQFPSHSVIEKGQTVTLRCDPISGHDNLYWYRRVMGKEIKFLLHFVKESKQDESGMPNNRFLAERTGGTYSTLKVQPAELEDSGVYFCASSPRRDSPLHFGNGTRLTVT.

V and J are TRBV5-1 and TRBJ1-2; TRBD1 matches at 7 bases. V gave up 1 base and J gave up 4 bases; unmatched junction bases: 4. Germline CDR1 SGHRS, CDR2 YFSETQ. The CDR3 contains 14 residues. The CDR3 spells CASSLRQGAYGYTF. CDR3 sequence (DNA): TGCGCCAGCAGCTTGAGACAGGGAGCCTATGGCTACACCTTC. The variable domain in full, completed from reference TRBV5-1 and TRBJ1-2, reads KAGVTQTPRYLIKTRGQQVTLSCSPISGHRSVSWYQQTPGQGLQFLFEYFSETQRNKGNFPGRFSGRQFSNSRSEMNVSTLELGDSALYLCASSLRQGAYGYTFGSGTRLTVV.

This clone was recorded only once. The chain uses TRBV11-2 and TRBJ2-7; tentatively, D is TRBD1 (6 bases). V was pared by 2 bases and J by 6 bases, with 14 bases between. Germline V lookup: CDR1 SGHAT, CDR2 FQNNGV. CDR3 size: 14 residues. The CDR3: CASSLNRVMSEQYF. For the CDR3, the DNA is TGTGCCAGCAGCTTAAACAGGGTAATGAGCGAGCAGTACTTC.

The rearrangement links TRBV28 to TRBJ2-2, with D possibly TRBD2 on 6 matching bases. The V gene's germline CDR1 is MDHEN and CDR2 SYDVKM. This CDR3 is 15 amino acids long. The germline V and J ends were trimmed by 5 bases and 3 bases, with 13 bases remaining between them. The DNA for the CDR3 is TGTGCCAGCAGTGGACGGGGGAAGCACACCGGGGAGCTGTTTTTT. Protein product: CASSGRGKHTGELFF.

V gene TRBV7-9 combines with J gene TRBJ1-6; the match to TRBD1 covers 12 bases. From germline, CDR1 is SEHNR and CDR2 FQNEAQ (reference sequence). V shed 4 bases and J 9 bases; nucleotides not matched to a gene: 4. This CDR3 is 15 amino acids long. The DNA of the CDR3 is TGTGCCAGCAGCTCCACGGGACAGGGGGCTTCACCCCTCCACTTT. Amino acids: CASSSTGQGASPLHF.

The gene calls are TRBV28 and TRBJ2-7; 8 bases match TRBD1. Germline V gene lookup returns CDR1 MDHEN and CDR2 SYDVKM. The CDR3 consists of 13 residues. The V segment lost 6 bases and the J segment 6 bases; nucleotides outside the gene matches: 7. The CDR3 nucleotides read TGTGCCAGCAGCCTCCAACAGGGGGGCGAGCAGTACTTC. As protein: CASSLQQGGEQYF. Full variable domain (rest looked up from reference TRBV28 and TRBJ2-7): DVKVTQSSRYLVKRTGEKVFLECVQDMDHENMFWYRQDPGLGLRLIYFSYDVKMKEKGDIPEGYSVSREKKERFSLILESASTNQTSMYLCASSLQQGGEQYFGPGTRLTVT.

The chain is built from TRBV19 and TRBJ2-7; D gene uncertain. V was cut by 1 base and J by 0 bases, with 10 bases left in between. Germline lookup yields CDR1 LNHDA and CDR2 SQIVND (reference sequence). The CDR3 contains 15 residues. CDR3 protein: CASSIVPRSSYEQYF. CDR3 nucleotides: TGTGCCAGTAGTATAGTTCCAAGGAGCTCCTACGAGCAGTACTTC. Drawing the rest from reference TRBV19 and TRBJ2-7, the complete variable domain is DGGITQSPKYLFRKEGQNVTLSCEQNLNHDAMYWYRQDPGQGLRLIYYSQIVNDFQKGDIAEGYSVSREKKESFPLTVTSAQKNPTAFYLCASSIVPRSSYEQYFGPGTRLTVT.

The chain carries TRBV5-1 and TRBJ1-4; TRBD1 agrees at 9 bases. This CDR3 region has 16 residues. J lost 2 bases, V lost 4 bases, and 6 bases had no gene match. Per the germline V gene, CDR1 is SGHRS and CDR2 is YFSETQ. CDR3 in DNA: TGCGCCAGCAGCCCCCGGGACAGGGATACTAATGAAAAACTGTTTTTT. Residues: CASSPRDRDTNEKLFF.

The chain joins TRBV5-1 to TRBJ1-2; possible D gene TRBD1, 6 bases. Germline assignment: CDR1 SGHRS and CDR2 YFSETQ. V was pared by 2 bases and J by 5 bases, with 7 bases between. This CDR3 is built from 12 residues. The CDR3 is CASSLQGYGYTF. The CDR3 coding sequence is TGCGCCAGCAGCTTACAGGGTTATGGCTACACCTTC.

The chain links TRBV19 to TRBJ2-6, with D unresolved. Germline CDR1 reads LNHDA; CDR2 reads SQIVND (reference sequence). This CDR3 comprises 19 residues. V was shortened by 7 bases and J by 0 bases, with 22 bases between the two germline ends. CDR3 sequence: CASISPRGSSTSGANVLTF. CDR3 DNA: TGTGCCAGTATCTCCCCCCGAGGATCCTCGACCTCTGGGGCCAACGTCCTGACTTTC.

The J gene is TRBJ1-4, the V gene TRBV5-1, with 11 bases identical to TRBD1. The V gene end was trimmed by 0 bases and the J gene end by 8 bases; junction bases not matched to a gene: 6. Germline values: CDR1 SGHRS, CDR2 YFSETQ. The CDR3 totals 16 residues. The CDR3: CASSLGTGQGAEKLFF. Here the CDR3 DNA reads TGCGCCAGCAGCTTGGGGACTGGACAGGGGGCAGAAAAACTGTTTTTT.

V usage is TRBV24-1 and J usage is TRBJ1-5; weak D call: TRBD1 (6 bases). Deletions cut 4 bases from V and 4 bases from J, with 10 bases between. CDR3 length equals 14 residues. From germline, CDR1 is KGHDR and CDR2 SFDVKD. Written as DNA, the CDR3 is TGTGCCACCAGTGAAGGGACAAGGAATCAGCCCCAGCATTTT. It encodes CATSEGTRNQPQHF.

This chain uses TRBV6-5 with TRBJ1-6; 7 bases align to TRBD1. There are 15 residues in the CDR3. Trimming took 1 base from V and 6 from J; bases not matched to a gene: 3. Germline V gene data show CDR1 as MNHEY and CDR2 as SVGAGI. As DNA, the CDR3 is TGTGCCAGCAGTTACTTGGACAGGACTAATTCACCCCTCCACTTT. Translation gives CASSYLDRTNSPLHF.

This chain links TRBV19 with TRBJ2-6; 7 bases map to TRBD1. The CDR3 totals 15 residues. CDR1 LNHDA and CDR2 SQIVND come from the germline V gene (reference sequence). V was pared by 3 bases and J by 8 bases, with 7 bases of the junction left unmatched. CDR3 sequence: CASSIGATGTNVLTF. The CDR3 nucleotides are TGTGCCAGTAGTATTGGGGCGACAGGGACCAACGTCCTGACTTTC. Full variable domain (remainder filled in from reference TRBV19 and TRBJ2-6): DGGITQSPKYLFRKEGQNVTLSCEQNLNHDAMYWYRQDPGQGLRLIYYSQIVNDFQKGDIAEGYSVSREKKESFPLTVTSAQKNPTAFYLCASSIGATGTNVLTFGAGSRLTVL.

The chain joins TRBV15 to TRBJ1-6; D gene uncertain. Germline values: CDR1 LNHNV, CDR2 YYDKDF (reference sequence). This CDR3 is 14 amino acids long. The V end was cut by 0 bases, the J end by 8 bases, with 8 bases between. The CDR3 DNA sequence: TGTGCCACCAGCAGAGATCTCGCGGATTCACCCCTCCACTTT. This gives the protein CATSRDLADSPLHF.

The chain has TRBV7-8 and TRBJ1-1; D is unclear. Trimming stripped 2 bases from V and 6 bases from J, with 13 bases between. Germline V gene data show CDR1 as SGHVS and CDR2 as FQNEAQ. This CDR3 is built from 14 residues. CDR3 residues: CASSLRIQSAEAFF. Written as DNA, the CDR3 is TGTGCCAGCAGCTTACGGATACAGTCCGCTGAAGCTTTCTTT. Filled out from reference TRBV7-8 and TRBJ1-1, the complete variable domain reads GAGVSQSPRYKVAKRGQDVALRCDPISGHVSLFWYQQALGQGPEFLTYFQNEAQLDKSGLPSDRFFAERPEGSVSTLKIQRTQQEDSAVYLCASSLRIQSAEAFFGQGTRLTVV.